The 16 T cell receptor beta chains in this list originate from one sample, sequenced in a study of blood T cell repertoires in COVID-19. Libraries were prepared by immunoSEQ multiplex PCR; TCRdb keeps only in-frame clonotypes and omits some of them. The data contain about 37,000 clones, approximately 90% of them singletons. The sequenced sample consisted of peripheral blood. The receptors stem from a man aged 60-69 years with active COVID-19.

The CDR3 DNA sequence: TGTGCCAGCTCATCGGCGGGGACCCAGTACTTC. It encodes CASSSAGTQYF. The rearrangement links TRBV2 to TRBJ2-5; perhaps TRBD2 as D (5 bases). The germline CDR1 and CDR2 sequences are SNHLY and FYNNEI. The V end lost 8 bases, the J end lost 7 bases, and 11 bases lay between the germline ends. There are 11 residues in the CDR3.

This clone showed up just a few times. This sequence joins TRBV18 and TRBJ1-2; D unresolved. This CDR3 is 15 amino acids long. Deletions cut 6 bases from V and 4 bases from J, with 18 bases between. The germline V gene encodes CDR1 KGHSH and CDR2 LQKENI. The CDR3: CASSEDPGGSYGYTF. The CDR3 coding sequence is TGTGCCAGCTCCGAAGATCCGGGTGGGAGCTATGGCTACACCTTC. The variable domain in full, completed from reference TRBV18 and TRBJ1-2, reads NAGVMQNPRHLVRRRGQEARLRCSPMKGHSHVYWYRQLPEEGLKFMVYLQKENIIDESGMPKERFSAEFPKEGPSILRIQQVVRGDSAAYFCASSEDPGGSYGYTFGSGTRLTVV.

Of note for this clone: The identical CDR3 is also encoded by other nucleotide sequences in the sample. The CDR3, as DNA: TGTGCCAGTAAGCGAGAGGGCCGCACAGATACGCAGTATTTT. It encodes CASKREGRTDTQYF. The chain carries TRBV19 and TRBJ2-3; possible D gene TRBD2, 5 bases. Germline V gives CDR1 LNHDA, CDR2 SQIVND (reference sequence). This CDR3 spans 14 amino acids. The V end was cut by 7 bases, the J end by 1 base, with 12 bases between.

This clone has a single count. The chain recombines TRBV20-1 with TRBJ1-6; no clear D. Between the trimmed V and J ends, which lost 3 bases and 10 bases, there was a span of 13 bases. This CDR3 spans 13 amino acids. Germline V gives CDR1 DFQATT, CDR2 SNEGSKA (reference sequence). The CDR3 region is CSASAQIDSPLHF. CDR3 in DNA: TGCAGTGCTAGTGCACAGATCGACTCACCCCTCCACTTT.

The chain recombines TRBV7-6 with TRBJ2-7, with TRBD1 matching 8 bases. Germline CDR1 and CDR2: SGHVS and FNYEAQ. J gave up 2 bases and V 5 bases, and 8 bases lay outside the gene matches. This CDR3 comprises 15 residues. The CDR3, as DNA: TGTGCCAGCAGCACGCACAGGGGGGCGGCCTACGAGCAGTACTTC. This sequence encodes CASSTHRGAAYEQYF.

The CDR3 bases are TGTGCCAGCAGTTACAAAGGGGGGAGGGGGAACGAGCAGTACTTC. Translation gives CASSYKGGRGNEQYF. This chain uses TRBV6-6 with TRBJ2-7; D is perhaps TRBD2 (7 bases). CDR1 is MNHNY and CDR2 is SVGAGI in the germline V gene (reference sequence). This CDR3 is 15 amino acids long. Trimming took 2 bases from V and 5 from J, leaving 16 bases between them.

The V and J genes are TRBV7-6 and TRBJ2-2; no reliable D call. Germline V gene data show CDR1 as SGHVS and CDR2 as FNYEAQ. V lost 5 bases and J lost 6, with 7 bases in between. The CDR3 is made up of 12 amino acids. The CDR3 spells CASSPGPGELFF. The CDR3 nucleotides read TGTGCCAGCAGCCCCGGTCCCGGGGAGCTGTTTTTT.

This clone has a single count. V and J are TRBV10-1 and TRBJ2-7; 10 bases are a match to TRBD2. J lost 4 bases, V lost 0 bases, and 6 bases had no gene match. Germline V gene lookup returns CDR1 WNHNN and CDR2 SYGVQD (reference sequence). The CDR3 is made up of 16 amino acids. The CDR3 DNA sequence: TGCGCCAGCAGTGAGTCGGGTGCTAGCGGGAGATACGAGCAGTACTTC. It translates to CASSESGASGRYEQYF.

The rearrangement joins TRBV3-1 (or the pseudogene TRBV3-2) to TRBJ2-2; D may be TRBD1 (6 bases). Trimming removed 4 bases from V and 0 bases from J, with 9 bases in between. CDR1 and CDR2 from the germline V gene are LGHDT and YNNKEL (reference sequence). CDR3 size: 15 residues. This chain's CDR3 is CASSLGTPNTGELFF. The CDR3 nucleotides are TGTGCCAGCAGCCTGGGGACACCGAACACCGGGGAGCTGTTTTTT.

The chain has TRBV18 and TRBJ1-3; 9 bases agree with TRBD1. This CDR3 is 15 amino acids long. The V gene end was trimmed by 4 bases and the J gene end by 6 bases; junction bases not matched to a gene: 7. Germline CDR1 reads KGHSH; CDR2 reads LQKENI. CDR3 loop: CASSLQQGAQNTIYF. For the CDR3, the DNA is TGTGCCAGCTCACTCCAACAGGGGGCTCAAAACACCATATATTTT.

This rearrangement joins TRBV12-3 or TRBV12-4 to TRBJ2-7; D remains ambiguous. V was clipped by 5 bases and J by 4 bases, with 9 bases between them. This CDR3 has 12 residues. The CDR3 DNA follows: TGTGCCAGCAGTGGCTTGAGGTACGAGCAGTACTTC. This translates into CASSGLRYEQYF.

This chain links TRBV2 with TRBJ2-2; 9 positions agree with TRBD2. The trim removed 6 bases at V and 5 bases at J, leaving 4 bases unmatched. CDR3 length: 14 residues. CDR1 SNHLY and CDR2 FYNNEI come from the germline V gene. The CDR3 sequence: CASSRTSATGELFF. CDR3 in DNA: TGTGCCAGCAGCCGGACTAGCGCGACCGGGGAGCTGTTTTTT.

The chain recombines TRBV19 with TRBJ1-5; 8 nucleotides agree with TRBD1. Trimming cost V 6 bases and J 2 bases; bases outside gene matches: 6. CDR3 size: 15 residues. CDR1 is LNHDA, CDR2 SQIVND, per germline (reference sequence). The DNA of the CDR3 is TGTGCCAGTAGACCCGGGACAGGAGGCAATCAGCCCCAGCATTTT. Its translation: CASRPGTGGNQPQHF.

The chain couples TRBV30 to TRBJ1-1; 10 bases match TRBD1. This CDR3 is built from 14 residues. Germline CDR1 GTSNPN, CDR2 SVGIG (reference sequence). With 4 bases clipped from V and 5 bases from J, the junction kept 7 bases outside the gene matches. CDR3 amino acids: CAWTWTGGYTEAFF. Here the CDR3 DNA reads TGTGCCTGGACTTGGACAGGGGGATATACTGAAGCTTTCTTT.

CDR3 residues: CASSDLPGQIYGYTF. DNA of the CDR3: TGTGCCAGCAGTGACCTTCCGGGACAGATCTATGGCTACACCTTC. The chain recombines TRBV6-4 with TRBJ1-2; 7 bases match TRBD1. Germline V CDR1 and CDR2: MRHNA, SNTAGT. The CDR3 extends over 15 amino acids. V dropped 2 bases and J dropped 4; count of bases not matched to a gene: 7.

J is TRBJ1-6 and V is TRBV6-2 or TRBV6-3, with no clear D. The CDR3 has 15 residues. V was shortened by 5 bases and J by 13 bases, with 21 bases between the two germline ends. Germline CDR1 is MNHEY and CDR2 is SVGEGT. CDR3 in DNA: TGTGCCAGCAGTCTCTACGAGGTACGGGTGGGTCCCCTCCACTTT. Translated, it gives CASSLYEVRVGPLHF.